A selection of T cell receptor beta chains follows, all from one sample in a study of blood T cell repertoires in COVID-19. Some clones are missing from TCRdb's copy, which holds only in-frame ones; the method was immunoSEQ multiplex PCR. The table shows about 140,000 clones, with roughly three quarters occurring only once. Sequencing was done on a sample of peripheral blood. Receptor source: a man aged 45 to 65 with active or convalescent COVID-19. The CDR3 runs from the conserved cysteine through the conserved F or W. A D gene is named only where the DNA matches it firmly. Only some rows state a clone size, as once, few, many or a class for expanded clones.

v_call	j_call	d_call	clone_size	cdr3_nt	cdr3_aa
TRBV7-3	TRBJ2-1	TRBD2	-	TGTGCCAGCAGCCCCAGACATCTAGCGGGAGTAGGCAATGAGCAGTTCTTC	CASSPRHLAGVGNEQFF
TRBV5-4	TRBJ2-6	TRBD2	-	TGTGCCAGCAGCTTACGAGGACTAGCGGGAGGTTCCGGGGCCAACGTCCTGACTTTC	CASSLRGLAGGSGANVLTF
TRBV7-6	TRBJ2-2	TRBD2	-	TGTGCCAGCAGGGTACTAGCGGGGACGAACACCGGGGAGCTGTTTTTT	CASRVLAGTNTGELFF
TRBV25-1	TRBJ1-2	-	-	TGTGCCAGCAGTCGGGGGGCAGTCTCGGCTAGGGGCTACACCTTC	CASSRGAVSARGYTF
TRBV9	TRBJ2-3	TRBD1	-	TGTGCCAGCAGCGTAGGTGGGGACAGGGCGGTGGATACGCAGTATTTT	CASSVGGDRAVDTQYF
TRBV4-1	TRBJ2-7	TRBD1	once	TGCGCCAGCAGCCAAGTACTCGTCACAGGGGAAGGCTACGAGCAGTACTTC	CASSQVLVTGEGYEQYF
TRBV5-5	TRBJ2-3	TRBD1	few	TGTGCCAGCAGCAAGACCGGGACAGGGGTCACAGATACGCAGTATTTT	CASSKTGTGVTDTQYF
TRBV7-2	TRBJ2-3	TRBD2	-	TGTGCCAGCAGCCCTGTCGGGCGGGAGCGGGCAGATACGCAGTATTTT	CASSPVGRERADTQYF
TRBV5-1	TRBJ2-1	-	-	TGCGCCAGCAGCTTCCAGCGGGCCTACAATGAGCAGTTCTTC	CASSFQRAYNEQFF
TRBV9	TRBJ2-7	-	-	TGTGCCAGCAGCGTAGAAAGGGGCGAGCAGTACTTC	CASSVERGEQYF
TRBV9	TRBJ2-5	TRBD2	-	TGTGCCAGCAGCGTAGGGTTAGCGGGAGGGCTTTCGGAGACCCAGTACTTC	CASSVGLAGGLSETQYF
TRBV7-9	TRBJ2-7	-	-	TGTGCCAGCAGCTTAGCGGGGGCCCCCTACGAGCAGTACTTC	CASSLAGAPYEQYF